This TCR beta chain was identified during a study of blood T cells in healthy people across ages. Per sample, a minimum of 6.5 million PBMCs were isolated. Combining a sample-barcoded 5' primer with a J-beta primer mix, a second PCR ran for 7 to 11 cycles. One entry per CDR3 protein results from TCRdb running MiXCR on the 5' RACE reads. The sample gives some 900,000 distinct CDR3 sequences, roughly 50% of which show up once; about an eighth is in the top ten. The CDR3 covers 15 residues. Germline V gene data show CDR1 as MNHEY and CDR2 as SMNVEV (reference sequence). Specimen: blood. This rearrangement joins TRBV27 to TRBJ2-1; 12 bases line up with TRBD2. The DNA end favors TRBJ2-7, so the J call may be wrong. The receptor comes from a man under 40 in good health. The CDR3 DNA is TGTGCCAGCAGTTCGCCTAGCGGGGGGGCGCATGAGCAGTACTTC. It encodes CASSSPSGGAHEQYF.